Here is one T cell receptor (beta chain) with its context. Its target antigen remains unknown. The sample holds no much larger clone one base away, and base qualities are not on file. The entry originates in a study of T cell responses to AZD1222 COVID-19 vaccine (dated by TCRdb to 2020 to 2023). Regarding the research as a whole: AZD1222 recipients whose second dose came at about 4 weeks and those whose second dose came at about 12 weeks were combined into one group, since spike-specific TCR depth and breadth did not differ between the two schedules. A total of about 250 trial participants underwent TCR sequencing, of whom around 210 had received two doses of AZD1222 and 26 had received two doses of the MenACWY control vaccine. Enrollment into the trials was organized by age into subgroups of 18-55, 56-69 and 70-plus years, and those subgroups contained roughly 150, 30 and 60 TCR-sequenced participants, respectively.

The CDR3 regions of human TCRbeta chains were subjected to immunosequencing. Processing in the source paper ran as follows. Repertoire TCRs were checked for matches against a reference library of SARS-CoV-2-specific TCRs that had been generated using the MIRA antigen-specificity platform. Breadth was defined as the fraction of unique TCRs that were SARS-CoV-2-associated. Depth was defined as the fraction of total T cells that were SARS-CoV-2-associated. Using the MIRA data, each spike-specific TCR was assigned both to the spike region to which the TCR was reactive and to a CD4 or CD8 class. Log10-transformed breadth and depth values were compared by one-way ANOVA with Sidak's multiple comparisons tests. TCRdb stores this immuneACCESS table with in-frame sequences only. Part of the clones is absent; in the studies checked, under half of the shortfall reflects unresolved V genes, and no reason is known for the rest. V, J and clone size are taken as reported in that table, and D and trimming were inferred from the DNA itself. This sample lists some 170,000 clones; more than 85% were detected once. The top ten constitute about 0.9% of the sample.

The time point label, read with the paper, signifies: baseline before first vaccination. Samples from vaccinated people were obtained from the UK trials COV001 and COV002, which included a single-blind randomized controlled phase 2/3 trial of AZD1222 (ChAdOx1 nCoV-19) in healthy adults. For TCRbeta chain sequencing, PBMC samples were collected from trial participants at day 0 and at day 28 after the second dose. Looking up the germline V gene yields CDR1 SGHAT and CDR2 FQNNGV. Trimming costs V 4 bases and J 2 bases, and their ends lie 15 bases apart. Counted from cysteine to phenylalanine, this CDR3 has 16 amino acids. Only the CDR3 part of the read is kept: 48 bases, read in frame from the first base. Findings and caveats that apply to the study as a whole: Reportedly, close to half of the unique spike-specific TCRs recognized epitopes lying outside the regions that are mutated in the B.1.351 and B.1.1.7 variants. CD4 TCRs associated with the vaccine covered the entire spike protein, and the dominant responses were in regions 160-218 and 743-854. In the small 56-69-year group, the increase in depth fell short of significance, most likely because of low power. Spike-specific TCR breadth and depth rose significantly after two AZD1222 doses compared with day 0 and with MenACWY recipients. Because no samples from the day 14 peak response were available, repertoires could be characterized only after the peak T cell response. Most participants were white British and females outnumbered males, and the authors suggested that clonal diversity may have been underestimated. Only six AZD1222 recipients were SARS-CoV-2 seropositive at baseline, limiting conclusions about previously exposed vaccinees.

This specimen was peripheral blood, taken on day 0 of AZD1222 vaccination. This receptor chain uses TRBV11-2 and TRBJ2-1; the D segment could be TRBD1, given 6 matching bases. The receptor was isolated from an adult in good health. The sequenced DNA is TGTGCCAGCAGCTCATCGACAGGAGTAACCTACAATGAGCAGTTCTTC. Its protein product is CASSSSTGVTYNEQFF.